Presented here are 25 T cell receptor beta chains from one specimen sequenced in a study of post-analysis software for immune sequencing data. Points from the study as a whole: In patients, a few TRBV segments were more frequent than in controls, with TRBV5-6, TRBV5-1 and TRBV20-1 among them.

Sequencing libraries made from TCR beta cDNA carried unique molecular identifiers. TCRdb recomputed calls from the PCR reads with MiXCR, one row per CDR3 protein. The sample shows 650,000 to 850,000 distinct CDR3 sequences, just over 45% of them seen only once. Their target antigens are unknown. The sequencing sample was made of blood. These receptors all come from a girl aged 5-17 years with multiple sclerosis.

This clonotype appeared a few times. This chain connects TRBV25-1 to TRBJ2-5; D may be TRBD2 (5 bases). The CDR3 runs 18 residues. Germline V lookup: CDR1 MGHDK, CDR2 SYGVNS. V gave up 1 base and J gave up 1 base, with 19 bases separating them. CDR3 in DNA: TGTGCCAGCAGTGAATTTACCCCTTCCGGACTCCTCCAAGAGACCCAGTACTTC. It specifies CASSEFTPSGLLQETQYF. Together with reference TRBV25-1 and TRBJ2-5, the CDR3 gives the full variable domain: EADIYQTPRYLVIGTGKKITLECSQTMGHDKMYWYQQDPGMELHLIHYSYGVNSTEKGDLSSESTVSRIRTEHFPLTLESARPSHTSQYLCASSEFTPSGLLQETQYFGPGTRLLVL.

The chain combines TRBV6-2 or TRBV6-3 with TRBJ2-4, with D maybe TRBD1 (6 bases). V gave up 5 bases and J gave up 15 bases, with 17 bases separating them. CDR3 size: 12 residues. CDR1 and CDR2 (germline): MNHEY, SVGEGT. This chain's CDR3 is CASSAVGQLRYF. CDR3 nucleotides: TGTGCCAGCAGTGCCGTCGGACAGTTAAGGTACTTC.

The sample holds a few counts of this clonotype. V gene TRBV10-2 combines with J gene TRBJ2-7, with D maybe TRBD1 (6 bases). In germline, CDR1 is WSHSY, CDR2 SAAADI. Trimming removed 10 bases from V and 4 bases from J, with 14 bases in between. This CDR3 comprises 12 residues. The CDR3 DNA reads TGCGCCATCTCAGGGGCTAGATACGAGCAGTACTTC. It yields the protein CAISGARYEQYF.

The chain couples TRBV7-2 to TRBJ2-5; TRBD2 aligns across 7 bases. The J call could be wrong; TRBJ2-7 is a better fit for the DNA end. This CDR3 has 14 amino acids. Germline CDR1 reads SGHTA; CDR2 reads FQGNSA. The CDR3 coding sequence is TGTGCCAGCAGCTTTAAGCGGGACGACTACGAGCAGTACTTC. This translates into CASSFKRDDYEQYF.

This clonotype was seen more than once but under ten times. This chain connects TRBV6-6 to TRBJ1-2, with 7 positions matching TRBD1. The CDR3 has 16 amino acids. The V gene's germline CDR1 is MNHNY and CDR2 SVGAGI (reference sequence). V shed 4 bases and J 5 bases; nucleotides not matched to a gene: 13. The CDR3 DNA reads TGTGCCAGCAGTTTCGAGGGGGCTAGGTCGGAGTATGGCTACACCTTC. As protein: CASSFEGARSEYGYTF.

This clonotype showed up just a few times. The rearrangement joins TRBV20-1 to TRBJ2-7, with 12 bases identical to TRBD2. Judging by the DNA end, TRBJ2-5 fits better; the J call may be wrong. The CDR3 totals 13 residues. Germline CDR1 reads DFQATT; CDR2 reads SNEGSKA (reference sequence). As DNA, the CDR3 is TGCAGTGCTGACCTAGCGGGAGGGGAGACCCAGTACTTC. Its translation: CSADLAGGETQYF.

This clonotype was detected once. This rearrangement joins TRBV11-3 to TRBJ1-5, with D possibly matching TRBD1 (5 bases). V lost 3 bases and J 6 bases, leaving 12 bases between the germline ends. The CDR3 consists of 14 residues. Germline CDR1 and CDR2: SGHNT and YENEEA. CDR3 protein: CASSLGGVGQPQHF. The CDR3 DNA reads TGTGCCAGCAGCTTGGGGGGGGTCGGTCAGCCCCAGCATTTT.

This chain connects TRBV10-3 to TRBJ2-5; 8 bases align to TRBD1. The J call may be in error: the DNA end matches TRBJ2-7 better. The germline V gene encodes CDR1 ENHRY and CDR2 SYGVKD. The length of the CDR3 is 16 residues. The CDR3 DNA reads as TGTGCCACCCACCCAGGGGGCGGCCTTCGGACCTACGAGCAGTACTTC. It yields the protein CATHPGGGLRTYEQYF.

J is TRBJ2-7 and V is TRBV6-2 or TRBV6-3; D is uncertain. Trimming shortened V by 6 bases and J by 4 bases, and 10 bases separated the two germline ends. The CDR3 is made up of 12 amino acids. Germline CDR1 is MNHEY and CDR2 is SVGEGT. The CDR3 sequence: CASSLYLYEQYF. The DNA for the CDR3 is TGTGCCAGCAGCCTATATTTGTACGAGCAGTACTTC.

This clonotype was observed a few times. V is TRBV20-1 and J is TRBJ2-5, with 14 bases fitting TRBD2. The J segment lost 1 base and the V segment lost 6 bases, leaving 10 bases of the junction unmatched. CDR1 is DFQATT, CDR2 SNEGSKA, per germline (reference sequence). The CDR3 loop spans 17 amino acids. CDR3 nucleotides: TGCAGTGCCATCGTGGGACTAGCGGGAGCCTTCCAAGAGACCCAGTACTTC. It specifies CSAIVGLAGAFQETQYF.

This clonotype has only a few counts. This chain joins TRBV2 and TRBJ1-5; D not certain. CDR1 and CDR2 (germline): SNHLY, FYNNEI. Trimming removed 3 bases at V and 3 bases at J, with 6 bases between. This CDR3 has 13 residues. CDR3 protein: CASSDRDNQPQHF. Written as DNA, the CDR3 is TGTGCCAGCAGTGATCGGGACAATCAGCCCCAGCATTTT.

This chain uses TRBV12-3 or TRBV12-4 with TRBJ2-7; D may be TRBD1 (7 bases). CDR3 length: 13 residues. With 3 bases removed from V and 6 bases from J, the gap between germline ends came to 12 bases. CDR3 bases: TGTGCCAGCAGTTTTAGTCAGGGGGGCGAGCAGTACTTC. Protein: CASSFSQGGEQYF.

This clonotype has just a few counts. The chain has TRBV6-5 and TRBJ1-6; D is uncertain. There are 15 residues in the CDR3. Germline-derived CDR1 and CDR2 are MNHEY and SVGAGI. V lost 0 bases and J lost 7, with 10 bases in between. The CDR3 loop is CASSYSEGGNSPLHF. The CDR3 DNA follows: TGTGCCAGCAGTTACTCAGAGGGTGGAAATTCACCCCTCCACTTT.

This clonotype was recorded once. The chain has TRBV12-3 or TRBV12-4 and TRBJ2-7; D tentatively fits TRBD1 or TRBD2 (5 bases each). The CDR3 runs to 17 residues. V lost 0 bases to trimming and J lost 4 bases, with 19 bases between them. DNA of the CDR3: TGTGCCAGCAGTTTAGCGCCGGGACCCAACTCGCCATACGAGCAGTACTTC. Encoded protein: CASSLAPGPNSPYEQYF.

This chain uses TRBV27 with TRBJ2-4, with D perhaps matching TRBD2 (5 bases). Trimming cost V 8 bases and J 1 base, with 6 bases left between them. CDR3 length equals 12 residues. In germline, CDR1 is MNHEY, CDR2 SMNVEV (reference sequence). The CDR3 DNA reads TGTGCCAGCGGACTGGCCAAAAACATTCAGTACTTC. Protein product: CASGLAKNIQYF.

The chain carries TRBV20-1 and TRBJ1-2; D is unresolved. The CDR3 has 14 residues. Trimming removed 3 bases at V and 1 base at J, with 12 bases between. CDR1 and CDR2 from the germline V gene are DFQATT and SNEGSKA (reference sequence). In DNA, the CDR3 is TGCAGTGCTAGTCGGCCAGACCTTAACTATGGCTACACCTTC. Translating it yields CSASRPDLNYGYTF.

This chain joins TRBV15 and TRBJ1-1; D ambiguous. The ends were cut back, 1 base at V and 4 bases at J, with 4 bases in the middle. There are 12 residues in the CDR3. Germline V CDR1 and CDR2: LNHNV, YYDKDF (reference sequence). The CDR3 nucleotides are TGTGCCACCAGCAGAGGAGGCACTGAAGCTTTCTTT. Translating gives CATSRGGTEAFF.

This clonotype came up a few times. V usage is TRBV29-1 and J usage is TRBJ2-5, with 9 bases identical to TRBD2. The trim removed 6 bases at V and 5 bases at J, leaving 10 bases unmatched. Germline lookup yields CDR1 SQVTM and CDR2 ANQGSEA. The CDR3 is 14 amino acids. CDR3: CSVSGTSSGETQYF. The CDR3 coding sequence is TGCAGCGTGAGCGGGACTAGCTCAGGGGAGACCCAGTACTTC.

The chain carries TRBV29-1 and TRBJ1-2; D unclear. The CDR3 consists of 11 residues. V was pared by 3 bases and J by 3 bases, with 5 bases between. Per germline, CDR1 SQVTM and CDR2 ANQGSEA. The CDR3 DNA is TGCAGCGTTGAGGCCCACTATGGCTACACCTTC. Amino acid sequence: CSVEAHYGYTF.

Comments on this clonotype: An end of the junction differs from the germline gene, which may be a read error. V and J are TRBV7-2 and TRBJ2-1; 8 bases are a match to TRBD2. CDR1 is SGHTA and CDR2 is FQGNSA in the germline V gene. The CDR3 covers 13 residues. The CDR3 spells CAGRSGSWDEQFF. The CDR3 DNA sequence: TGTGCCGGCAGGAGCGGGAGCTGGGATGAGCAGTTCTTC.

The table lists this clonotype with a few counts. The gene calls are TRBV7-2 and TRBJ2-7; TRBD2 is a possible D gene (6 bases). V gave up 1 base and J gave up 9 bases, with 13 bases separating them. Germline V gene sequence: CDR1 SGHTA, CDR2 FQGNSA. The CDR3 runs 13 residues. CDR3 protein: CASSLGTAGRQYF. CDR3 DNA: TGTGCCAGCAGCTTAGGGACCGCCGGGAGGCAGTACTTC. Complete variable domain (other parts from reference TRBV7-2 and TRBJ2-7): GAGVSQSPSNKVTEKGKDVELRCDPISGHTALYWYRQSLGQGLEFLIYFQGNSAPDKSGLPSDRFSAERTGGSVSTLTIQRTQQEDSAVYLCASSLGTAGRQYFGPGTRLTVT.

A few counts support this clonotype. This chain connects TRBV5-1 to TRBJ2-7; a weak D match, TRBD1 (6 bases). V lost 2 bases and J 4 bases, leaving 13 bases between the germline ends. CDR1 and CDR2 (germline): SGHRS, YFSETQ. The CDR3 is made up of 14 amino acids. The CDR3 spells CASSFKGEGYEQYF. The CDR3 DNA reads TGCGCCAGCAGCTTTAAGGGGGAAGGGTACGAGCAGTACTTC. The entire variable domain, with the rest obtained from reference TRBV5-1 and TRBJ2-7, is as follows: KAGVTQTPRYLIKTRGQQVTLSCSPISGHRSVSWYQQTPGQGLQFLFEYFSETQRNKGNFPGRFSGRQFSNSRSEMNVSTLELGDSALYLCASSFKGEGYEQYFGPGTRLTVT.

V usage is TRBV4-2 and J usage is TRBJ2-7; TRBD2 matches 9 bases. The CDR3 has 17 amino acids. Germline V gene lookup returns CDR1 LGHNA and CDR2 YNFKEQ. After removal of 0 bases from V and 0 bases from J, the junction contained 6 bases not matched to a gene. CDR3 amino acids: CASSQDLGTSYSYEQYF. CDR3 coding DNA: TGTGCCAGCAGCCAAGATCTCGGGACTAGCTACTCCTACGAGCAGTACTTC.

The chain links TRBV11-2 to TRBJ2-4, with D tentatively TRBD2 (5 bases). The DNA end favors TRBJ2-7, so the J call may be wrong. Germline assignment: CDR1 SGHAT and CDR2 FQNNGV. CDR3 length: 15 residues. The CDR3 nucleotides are TGTGCCAGCAGCTTTGGAGGACGAGCGTCCCACGAGCAGTACTTC. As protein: CASSFGGRASHEQYF.

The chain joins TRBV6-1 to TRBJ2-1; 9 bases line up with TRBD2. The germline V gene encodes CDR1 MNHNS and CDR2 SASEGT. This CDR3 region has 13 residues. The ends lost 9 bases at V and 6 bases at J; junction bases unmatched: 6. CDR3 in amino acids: CASSGTSLNEQFF. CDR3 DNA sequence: TGTGCCAGTTCCGGGACTAGCCTCAATGAGCAGTTCTTC.